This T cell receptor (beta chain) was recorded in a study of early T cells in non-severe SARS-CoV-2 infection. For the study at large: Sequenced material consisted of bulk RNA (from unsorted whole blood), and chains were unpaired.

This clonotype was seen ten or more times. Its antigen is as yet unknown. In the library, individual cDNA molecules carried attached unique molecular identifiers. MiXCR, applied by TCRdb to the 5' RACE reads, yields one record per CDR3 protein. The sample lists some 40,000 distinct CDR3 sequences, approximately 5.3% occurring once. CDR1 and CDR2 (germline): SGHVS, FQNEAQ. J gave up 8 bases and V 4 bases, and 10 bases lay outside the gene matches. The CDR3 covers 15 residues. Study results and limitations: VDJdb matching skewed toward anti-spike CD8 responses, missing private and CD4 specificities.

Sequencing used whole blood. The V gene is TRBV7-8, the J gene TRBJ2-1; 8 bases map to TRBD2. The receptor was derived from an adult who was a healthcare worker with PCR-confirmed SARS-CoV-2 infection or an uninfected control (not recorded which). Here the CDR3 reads CASSSTSGRRDEQFF. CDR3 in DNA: TGTGCCAGCAGCTCTACTAGCGGTCGGAGGGATGAGCAGTTCTTC.